What follows are 21 T cell receptor beta chains derived from one specimen sequenced in a study of lymphopenia after photon versus proton radiotherapy (dated by TCRdb to the late 2010s). Library method: the immunoSEQ multiplex PCR assay. The immuneACCESS repertoire file appears here via TCRdb, limited to in-frame rearrangements. These files lack a portion of the clones; in checked studies, under half of the deficit traces to unresolved V genes, and the cause of the others is not known. Here the sample has 150,000 or so clones; about 88% occur a single time. The ten largest account for around 4.6% of the sample. Material: peripheral blood, obtained from a patient treated with photon-based radiotherapy. The receptors here all came from a man between 45 and 60 years old with gastric cancer.

The V and J genes are TRBV18 and TRBJ2-7; tentative D call: TRBD2 (6 bases). This CDR3 has 14 residues. V was trimmed by 3 bases and J by 5 bases, leaving 14 bases between them. Germline CDR1 and CDR2: KGHSH and LQKENI. CDR3 in amino acids: CASSPDIRGNEQYF. The DNA for the CDR3 is TGTGCCAGCTCACCCGACATCCGGGGGAACGAGCAGTACTTC.

V gene TRBV11-2 combines with J gene TRBJ1-1, with TRBD1 matching over 9 bases. V shed 5 bases and J 6 bases; nucleotides not matched to a gene: 7. Germline assignment: CDR1 SGHAT and CDR2 FQNNGV. The CDR3 has 14 residues. CDR3 bases: TGTGCCAGCAGCCCAGGGGACAGGGCGGCTGAAGCTTTCTTT. Translated: CASSPGDRAAEAFF.

In its sample, this clone was seen once. The rearrangement links TRBV7-9 to TRBJ1-1; 8 positions match TRBD1. CDR3 size: 12 residues. Germline V gene sequence: CDR1 SEHNR, CDR2 FQNEAQ (reference sequence). Losses at the gene ends were 5 bases for V and 5 bases for J; bases not matched to a gene: 1. The CDR3 here is CASSGQGTEAFF. CDR3 coding DNA: TGTGCCAGCAGCGGACAGGGTACTGAAGCTTTCTTT. The variable domain in full, completed from reference TRBV7-9 and TRBJ1-1, reads DTGVSQNPRHKITKRGQNVTFRCDPISEHNRLYWYRQTLGQGPEFLTYFQNEAQLEKSRLLSDRFSAERPKGSFSTLEIQRTEQGDSAMYLCASSGQGTEAFFGQGTRLTVV.

As to this clone: Distinct nucleotide sequences in the sample also encode this CDR3. Here the CDR3 DNA reads TGTGCCATCAGCTCGGGACAGGGACCCTACGAGCAGTACTTC. It yields the protein CAISSGQGPYEQYF. V and J are TRBV10-3 and TRBJ2-7; TRBD1 agrees at 9 bases. The CDR3 is made up of 14 amino acids. Germline V gene lookup returns CDR1 ENHRY and CDR2 SYGVKD. With V trimmed by 6 bases and J by 2 bases, 5 bases remained unmatched.

This chain uses TRBV10-3 with TRBJ1-3, with TRBD1 as a possible D gene (5 bases). Germline values: CDR1 ENHRY, CDR2 SYGVKD. The length of the CDR3 is 20 residues. The V and J ends lost 0 bases and 5 bases respectively, with 26 bases between them. The CDR3 here is CAISESTGPWAGRSRNTIYF. CDR3 DNA: TGTGCCATCAGTGAGTCTACGGGGCCGTGGGCGGGGCGCAGCCGAAACACCATATATTTT.

This clone is a singleton in its sample. The V and J genes are TRBV19 and TRBJ2-3; TRBD1 might be the D (5 bases). Germline V gene sequence: CDR1 LNHDA, CDR2 SQIVND (reference sequence). The CDR3 loop spans 12 amino acids. V was trimmed by 5 bases and J by 3 bases, leaving 6 bases between them. The CDR3 is CASSYRTDTQYF. The DNA for the CDR3 is TGTGCCAGTAGTTACAGGACAGATACGCAGTATTTT.

J is TRBJ2-6 and V is TRBV5-4; D unclear. This CDR3 contains 15 residues. V gave up 2 bases and J gave up 0 bases, with 6 bases separating them. The germline V gene encodes CDR1 SGHNT and CDR2 YYREEE (reference sequence). CDR3 DNA: TGTGCCAGCAGCTTTAGGAGCTCTGGGGCCAACGTCCTGACTTTC. Its protein product is CASSFRSSGANVLTF.

The V and J genes are TRBV19 and TRBJ1-2, with D tentatively TRBD1 (6 bases). Germline CDR1 LNHDA, CDR2 SQIVND (reference sequence). Trimming shortened V by 6 bases and J by 4 bases, and 24 bases separated the two germline ends. CDR3 length: 17 amino acids. The CDR3 here is CASRSGDTFPVVYGYTF. In nucleotides, the CDR3 is TGTGCCAGTAGATCCGGGGACACCTTCCCGGTAGTCTATGGCTACACCTTC.

V gene TRBV7-9 combines with J gene TRBJ2-7, with TRBD1 as a possible D gene (6 bases). CDR3 length equals 14 residues. Germline assignment: CDR1 SEHNR and CDR2 FQNEAQ (reference sequence). Trimming took 5 bases from V and 2 from J, leaving 13 bases between them. CDR3 protein: CASSPWGRTYEQYF. The CDR3 DNA follows: TGTGCCAGCAGCCCTTGGGGGCGGACCTACGAGCAGTACTTC.

The chain uses TRBV27 and TRBJ2-7; D remains ambiguous. Per germline, CDR1 MNHEY and CDR2 SMNVEV (reference sequence). The CDR3 length is 13 residues. Trimming shortened V by 5 bases and J by 5 bases, and 13 bases separated the two germline ends. Here the CDR3 DNA reads TGTGCCAGCAGTCCCTTGATGAGCAACGAGCAGTACTTC. Its protein is CASSPLMSNEQYF.

This clone has more than one count but fewer than ten. This chain links TRBV27 with TRBJ2-3, with D perhaps TRBD2 (6 bases). Germline-derived CDR1 and CDR2 are MNHEY and SMNVEV (reference sequence). Deletions cut 10 bases from V and 0 bases from J, with 17 bases between. The CDR3 extends over 15 amino acids. The CDR3 sequence: CATGPYAGSTDTQYF. DNA of the CDR3: TGTGCCACCGGACCCTACGCGGGGAGCACAGATACGCAGTATTTT.

The CDR3: CASSQSPRVGQPQHF. CDR3 coding DNA: TGTGCCAGCAGCCAATCCCCCCGGGTAGGTCAGCCCCAGCATTTT. The chain has TRBV16 and TRBJ1-5; no clear D. V was cut by 0 bases and J by 6 bases, with 12 bases left in between. This CDR3 has 15 amino acids. CDR1 KGHSY and CDR2 FQNENV come from the germline V gene.

The chain combines TRBV5-1 with TRBJ2-1, with 8 bases lining up with TRBD2. Germline CDR1 SGHRS, CDR2 YFSETQ. The ends lost 4 bases at V and 7 bases at J; junction bases unmatched: 7. CDR3 length: 14 residues. As DNA, the CDR3 is TGCGCCAGCAGCCCCGCCGGGACTAGTAATGAGCAGTTCTTC. Its translation is CASSPAGTSNEQFF.

V and J are TRBV15 and TRBJ2-1; D is possibly TRBD1 (5 bases). The CDR3 runs to 15 residues. The germline CDR1 and CDR2 sequences are LNHNV and YYDKDF (reference sequence). V was pared by 5 bases and J by 0 bases, with 11 bases between. CDR3 amino acids: CATSFPGLSYNEQFF. The CDR3 region has the DNA TGTGCCACCAGCTTCCCAGGGCTCTCCTACAATGAGCAGTTCTTC.

The J gene is TRBJ2-7, the V gene TRBV7-9, with D perhaps matching TRBD1 (6 bases). The V gene lost 5 bases and the J gene lost 7 bases, with 18 bases spanning the gap. The CDR3 is made up of 14 amino acids. Germline V gene data show CDR1 as SEHNR and CDR2 as FQNEAQ (reference sequence). CDR3 DNA: TGTGCCAGCAGCCAGGGGCACCTATCTGAAGAGCAGTACTTC. The encoded protein is CASSQGHLSEEQYF.

The gene calls are TRBV5-1 and TRBJ1-5; D is possibly TRBD1 (5 bases). This CDR3 region has 17 residues. Germline CDR1 and CDR2: SGHRS and YFSETQ. Trimming removed 5 bases at V and 5 bases at J, with 23 bases between. CDR3: CASSSPGLPGGDQPQHF. CDR3 nucleotide sequence: TGCGCCAGCAGTTCGCCAGGGCTTCCTGGTGGGGATCAGCCCCAGCATTTT.

The V and J genes are TRBV9 and TRBJ1-1, with D possibly TRBD1 on 5 matching bases. The CDR3 has 16 residues. The ends were cut back, 1 base at V and 0 bases at J, with 13 bases in the middle. In germline, CDR1 is SGDLS, CDR2 YYNGEE. The CDR3 reads CASSVIREGMNTEAFF. The DNA of the CDR3 is TGTGCCAGCAGCGTAATTAGAGAGGGGATGAACACTGAAGCTTTCTTT.

This clone has a handful of counts. This chain links TRBV5-4 with TRBJ2-1; 7 bases fit TRBD1. After removal of 2 bases from V and 2 bases from J, the junction contained 4 bases not matched to a gene. The CDR3 consists of 15 residues. Germline CDR1 SGHNT, CDR2 YYREEE (reference sequence). CDR3 DNA sequence: TGTGCCAGCAGCTTAACGGACAGGACCTACAATGAGCAGTTCTTC. Protein sequence: CASSLTDRTYNEQFF.

A few counts support this clone. The chain carries TRBV6-4 and TRBJ2-1, with D hard to call. Germline CDR1 and CDR2: MRHNA and SNTAGT. The CDR3 has 15 residues. The V gene lost 0 bases and the J gene lost 4 bases, with 10 bases spanning the gap. In DNA, the CDR3 is TGTGCCAGCAGTGACTCGTCGGTCGGATACAATGAGCAGTTCTTC. Its protein is CASSDSSVGYNEQFF.

V and J are TRBV28 and TRBJ1-5; D ambiguous. The CDR3 is made up of 12 amino acids. Germline CDR1 MDHEN, CDR2 SYDVKM. V lost 4 bases and J 3 bases, leaving 4 bases between the germline ends. DNA for the CDR3: TGTGCCAGCAGTTCCCCCAATCAGCCCCAGCATTTT. Encoded protein: CASSSPNQPQHF.

The chain carries TRBV6-5 and TRBJ2-7, with 9 bases matching TRBD1. The germline CDR1 and CDR2 sequences are MNHEY and SVGAGI. The CDR3 contains 13 residues. The junction had 4 bases not matched to a gene; V was cut back by 5 bases and J by 5 bases. In DNA form, the CDR3 reads TGTGCCAGCAGTGGGGACAGGGTCAACGAGCAGTACTTC. Amino acids: CASSGDRVNEQYF.